This entry lists 6 T cell receptor beta chains sequenced from one sample in a study of T cell responses to AZD1222 COVID-19 vaccine. The assay was immunoSEQ multiplex PCR, and TCRdb's table has in-frame clones only and misses some. The sample consists of approximately 68,000 clones, roughly 91% of them appearing once. The material sequenced was peripheral blood, taken on day 0 of AZD1222 vaccination. The origin of the receptors is an adult in good health.

J is TRBJ2-3 and V is TRBV5-6; TRBD1 is a possible D gene (6 bases). In germline, CDR1 is SGHDT, CDR2 YYEEEE. The CDR3 totals 17 residues. The V end was cut by 0 bases, the J end by 4 bases, with 18 bases between. The CDR3, as DNA: TGTGCCAGCAGCTTGGTGACGCCCTTCAGGGGCCCAGATACGCAGTATTTT. Amino acids: CASSLVTPFRGPDTQYF. The whole variable domain, remainder taken from reference TRBV5-6 and TRBJ2-3, is DAGVTQSPTHLIKTRGQQVTLRCSPKSGHDTVSWYQQALGQGPQFIFQYYEEEERQRGNFPDRFSGHQFPNYSSELNVNALLLGDSALYLCASSLVTPFRGPDTQYFGPGTRLTVL.

The chain joins TRBV18 to TRBJ2-7, with a possible D match to TRBD1 (5 bases). The V end lost 5 bases, the J end lost 2 bases, and 13 bases lay between the germline ends. The CDR3 is made up of 14 amino acids. Germline loops: CDR1 KGHSH, CDR2 LQKENI. The chain's CDR3 is CASSSTDRPYEQYF. In DNA form, the CDR3 reads TGTGCCAGCTCATCAACCGACAGACCCTACGAGCAGTACTTC. Full variable domain (missing parts from reference TRBV18 and TRBJ2-7): NAGVMQNPRHLVRRRGQEARLRCSPMKGHSHVYWYRQLPEEGLKFMVYLQKENIIDESGMPKERFSAEFPKEGPSILRIQQVVRGDSAAYFCASSSTDRPYEQYFGPGTRLTVT.

The chain is built from TRBV7-8 and TRBJ1-6; the D gene is possibly TRBD1 (5 bases). The CDR3 length is 16 residues. V was clipped by 5 bases and J by 6 bases, with 17 bases between them. Germline values: CDR1 SGHVS, CDR2 FQNEAQ. In nucleotides, the CDR3 is TGTGCCAGCAGCACGACAGCACTTGGAGGTAATTCACCCCTCCACTTT. This translates into CASSTTALGGNSPLHF.

The gene calls are TRBV5-1 and TRBJ1-2; D not certain. Germline-derived CDR1 and CDR2 are SGHRS and YFSETQ. The germline V and J ends were trimmed by 0 bases and 8 bases, with 11 bases remaining between them. The CDR3 totals 13 residues. Here the CDR3 DNA reads TGCGCCAGCAGCTTGGAGCTCTTAAACGGCTACACCTTC. It encodes CASSLELLNGYTF. The full variable domain, in which reference TRBV5-1 and TRBJ1-2 provide the parts outside the CDR3, is KAGVTQTPRYLIKTRGQQVTLSCSPISGHRSVSWYQQTPGQGLQFLFEYFSETQRNKGNFPGRFSGRQFSNSRSEMNVSTLELGDSALYLCASSLELLNGYTFGSGTRLTVV.

The chain combines TRBV9 with TRBJ1-2; 9 bases line up with TRBD1. Germline trimming cut 3 bases from V and 6 bases from J; bases unmatched to any gene: 6. Germline assignment: CDR1 SGDLS and CDR2 YYNGEE. The CDR3 is 14 residues long. This CDR3 is CASSGGTGSHGYTF. In DNA form, the CDR3 reads TGTGCCAGCAGCGGAGGGACAGGGAGTCATGGCTACACCTTC.

The genes are TRBV30 and TRBJ1-4; D may be TRBD1 (6 bases). V lost 2 bases to trimming and J lost 7 bases, with 11 bases between them. This CDR3 has 13 amino acids. Germline-derived CDR1 and CDR2 are GTSNPN and SVGIG (reference sequence). CDR3 amino acids: CAWSRGGGEKLFF. In DNA, the CDR3 is TGTGCCTGGAGTAGGGGAGGGGGTGAAAAACTGTTTTTT.